This T cell receptor (beta chain) was sequenced during a study of blood T cell repertoires in COVID-19. Germline-derived CDR1 and CDR2 are MDHEN and SYDVKM. V shed 5 bases and J 0 bases; nucleotides not matched to a gene: 7. This CDR3 contains 15 residues. Some clones are missing from TCRdb's copy, which holds only in-frame ones; the method was immunoSEQ multiplex PCR. The sample includes 150,000 to 200,000 clones, 76% of them seen just once. Sequenced: PBMCs or T cells enriched from blood (not recorded which). The clonotype originates from a woman in her forties or fifties with acute COVID-19. The V call is TRBV28, the J call TRBJ2-7; the match to TRBD2 covers 7 bases. CDR3 bases: TGTGCCAGCAGTGGGGGGGGGTACAGCTCCTACGAGCAGTACGTC. Protein product: CASSGGGYSSYEQYV.